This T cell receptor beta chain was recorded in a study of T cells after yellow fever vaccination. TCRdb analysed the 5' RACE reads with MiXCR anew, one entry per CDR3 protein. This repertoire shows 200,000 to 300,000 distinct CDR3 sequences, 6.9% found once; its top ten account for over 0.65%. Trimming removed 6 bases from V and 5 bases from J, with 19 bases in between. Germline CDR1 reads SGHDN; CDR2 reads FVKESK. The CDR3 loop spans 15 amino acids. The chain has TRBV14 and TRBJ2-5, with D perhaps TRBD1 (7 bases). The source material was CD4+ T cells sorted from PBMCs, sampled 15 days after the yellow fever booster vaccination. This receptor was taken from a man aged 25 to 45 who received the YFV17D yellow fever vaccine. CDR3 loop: CASSSQGRWRETQYF. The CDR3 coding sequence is TGTGCCAGCAGTTCACAGGGGAGGTGGAGGGAGACCCAGTACTTC.